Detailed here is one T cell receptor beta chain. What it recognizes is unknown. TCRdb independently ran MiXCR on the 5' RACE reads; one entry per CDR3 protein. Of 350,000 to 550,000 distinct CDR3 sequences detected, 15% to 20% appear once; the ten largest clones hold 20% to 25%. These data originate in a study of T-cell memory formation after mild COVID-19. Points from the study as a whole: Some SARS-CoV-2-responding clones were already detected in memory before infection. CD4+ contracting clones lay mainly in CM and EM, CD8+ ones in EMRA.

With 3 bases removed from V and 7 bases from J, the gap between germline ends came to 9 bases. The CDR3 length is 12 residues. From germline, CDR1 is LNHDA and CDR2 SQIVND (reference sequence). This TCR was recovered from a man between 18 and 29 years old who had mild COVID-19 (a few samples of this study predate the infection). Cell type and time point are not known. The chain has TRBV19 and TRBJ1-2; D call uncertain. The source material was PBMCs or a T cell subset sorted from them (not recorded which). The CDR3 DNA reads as TGTGCCAGTAGTATCTCCTCTGGTGGCTACACCTTC. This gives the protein CASSISSGGYTF.